One sample yielded the 25 T cell receptor beta chains listed below, sequenced in a study of T cells in localized non-small cell lung cancer. Data came from immunoSEQ multiplex PCR; TCRdb stores just in-frame clones and leaves some out. The table shows around 64,000 clones, with 70% to 90% occurring only once. Sequenced material: peripheral blood, taken before any cancer treatment. The receptors were sampled from a man aged 35 to 70 with stage I squamous cell lung carcinoma.

The chain couples TRBV5-1 to TRBJ2-7; D is unclear. This CDR3 comprises 15 residues. Between the trimmed V and J ends, which lost 6 bases and 2 bases, there was a span of 18 bases. Germline CDR1 is SGHRS and CDR2 is YFSETQ. The CDR3 loop reads CASKQGILSAYEQYF. CDR3 coding DNA: TGCGCCAGCAAACAAGGGATACTGTCAGCCTACGAGCAGTACTTC.

The chain joins TRBV6-4 to TRBJ2-3, with D tentatively TRBD1 (6 bases). Deletions cut 5 bases from V and 6 bases from J, with 9 bases between. The CDR3 consists of 12 residues. The germline V gene encodes CDR1 MRHNA and CDR2 SNTAGT. The CDR3 sequence: CASSFTGDTQYF. CDR3 bases: TGTGCCAGCAGTTTTACAGGGGATACGCAGTATTTT.

This clone was observed a single time. The chain joins TRBV7-2 to TRBJ2-1, with D perhaps assigned TRBD1 or TRBD2 (6 bases each). The CDR3 contains 18 residues. Trimming shortened V by 1 base and J by 0 bases, and 16 bases separated the two germline ends. The germline CDR1 and CDR2 sequences are SGHTA and FQGNSA. The CDR3 DNA follows: TGTGCCAGCAGCTTAGTCGGATCGGGGGCATACTCCTACAATGAGCAGTTCTTC. It encodes CASSLVGSGAYSYNEQFF.

V is TRBV28 and J is TRBJ2-5; D remains ambiguous. Germline V gene sequence: CDR1 MDHEN, CDR2 SYDVKM. The CDR3 runs 13 residues. V lost 2 bases and J lost 10, with 14 bases in between. CDR3 in amino acids: CASSLRQVLFQYF. As DNA, the CDR3 is TGTGCCAGCAGTTTACGTCAGGTGCTATTCCAGTACTTC. The variable domain in full, completed from reference TRBV28 and TRBJ2-5, reads DVKVTQSSRYLVKRTGEKVFLECVQDMDHENMFWYRQDPGLGLRLIYFSYDVKMKEKGDIPEGYSVSREKKERFSLILESASTNQTSMYLCASSLRQVLFQYFGPGTRLLVL.

In nucleotides, the CDR3 is TGTGCCAGCAGTCCGCAGTCTCACACCGGGGAGCTGTTTTTT. This gives the protein CASSPQSHTGELFF. The gene calls are TRBV6-5 and TRBJ2-2, with D unresolved. The V end was cut by 5 bases, the J end by 3 bases, with 10 bases between. CDR1 and CDR2 (germline): MNHEY, SVGAGI. CDR3 length equals 14 residues.

V gene TRBV7-6 combines with J gene TRBJ2-2; the D is unclear. Trimming took 1 base from V and 7 from J, leaving 4 bases between them. Germline V gene lookup returns CDR1 SGHVS and CDR2 FNYEAQ. This CDR3 region has 12 residues. CDR3 coding DNA: TGTGCCAGCAGCTTAGTGGTCGGGGAGCTGTTTTTT. Amino acids: CASSLVVGELFF. Full variable domain (rest looked up from reference TRBV7-6 and TRBJ2-2): GAGVSQSPRYKVTKRGQDVALRCDPISGHVSLYWYRQALGQGPEFLTYFNYEAQQDKSGLPNDRFSAERPEGSISTLTIQRTEQRDSAMYRCASSLVVGELFFGEGSRLTVL.

The chain employs TRBV7-9 and TRBJ1-1; 9 bases align to TRBD1. The germline V gene encodes CDR1 SEHNR and CDR2 FQNEAQ (reference sequence). V lost 6 bases to trimming and J lost 5 bases; unmatched junction nucleotides: 13. The CDR3 spans 16 residues. CDR3 DNA: TGTGCCAGCAGTCCCCGGGACAGGGAGTTCGGGACTGAAGCTTTCTTT. This codes for CASSPRDREFGTEAFF.

The chain has TRBV5-8 and TRBJ2-7; D is unresolved. V was clipped by 0 bases and J by 4 bases, with 8 bases between them. CDR3 size: 13 residues. The V gene's germline CDR1 is SGHTS and CDR2 YDEGEE. CDR3 loop: CASSLAKGYEQYF. The CDR3 nucleotides read TGTGCCAGCAGCTTGGCCAAAGGTTACGAGCAGTACTTC.

V usage is TRBV18 and J usage is TRBJ1-2, with a possible D match to TRBD1 (6 bases). This CDR3 is built from 16 residues. V lost 2 bases, J lost 6 bases, and 19 bases lay in between. CDR1 is KGHSH, CDR2 LQKENI, per germline. Here the CDR3 reads CASSPRGGETGDGYTF. The CDR3 region has the DNA TGTGCCAGCTCACCAAGGGGAGGCGAGACAGGTGATGGCTACACCTTC.

Only a few counts were recorded for this clone. V and J are TRBV6-5 and TRBJ2-7; D uncertain. The CDR3 contains 13 residues. Trimming removed 0 bases at V and 3 bases at J, with 6 bases between. From germline, CDR1 is MNHEY and CDR2 SVGAGI. The CDR3 reads CASSYSPNYEQYF. In DNA, the CDR3 is TGTGCCAGCAGTTACTCACCAAACTACGAGCAGTACTTC.

The chain links TRBV4-1 to TRBJ2-2; D is unclear. With 4 bases removed from V and 6 bases from J, the gap between germline ends came to 15 bases. The germline CDR1 and CDR2 sequences are MGHRA and YSYEKL. The CDR3 has 15 residues. In DNA, the CDR3 is TGCGCCAGCAGCCCCCCCGCGAGCCCAGCCGGGGAGCTGTTTTTT. Its translation: CASSPPASPAGELFF.

V usage is TRBV28 and J usage is TRBJ1-5, with 8 bases matching TRBD1. This CDR3 spans 15 amino acids. Germline values: CDR1 MDHEN, CDR2 SYDVKM. Trimming removed 5 bases from V and 7 bases from J; junction bases left unmatched: 10. CDR3 loop: CASSQIAGGEQPQHF. DNA for the CDR3: TGTGCCAGCAGTCAGATTGCAGGGGGCGAGCAGCCCCAGCATTTT.

This rearrangement joins TRBV18 to TRBJ1-5; no definite D call. Trimming removed 9 bases from V and 5 bases from J, with 14 bases in between. CDR1 is KGHSH and CDR2 is LQKENI in the germline V gene. The CDR3 is 13 amino acids. Here the CDR3 reads CASLESGDQPQHF. The CDR3 nucleotides read TGTGCCAGTCTTGAGTCGGGAGATCAGCCCCAGCATTTT.

The CDR3, as DNA: TGTGCCAGCAGTGAAGCGGCTACCCTCGAGCAGTACTTC. It is translated as CASSEAATLEQYF. The V gene is TRBV2, the J gene TRBJ2-7; D is uncertain. The CDR3 spans 13 residues. V was trimmed by 0 bases and J by 6 bases, leaving 9 bases between them. The germline V gene encodes CDR1 SNHLY and CDR2 FYNNEI.

This chain links TRBV5-6 with TRBJ1-2; D gene unclear. V dropped 0 bases and J dropped 7 bases, with 4 bases sitting between them. This CDR3 comprises 11 residues. The germline CDR1 and CDR2 sequences are SGHDT and YYEEEE. In nucleotides, the CDR3 is TGTGCCAGCAGCTTGGTAGGTGGCTACACCTTC. It specifies CASSLVGGYTF. Full variable domain (remainder filled in from reference TRBV5-6 and TRBJ1-2): DAGVTQSPTHLIKTRGQQVTLRCSPKSGHDTVSWYQQALGQGPQFIFQYYEEEERQRGNFPDRFSGHQFPNYSSELNVNALLLGDSALYLCASSLVGGYTFGSGTRLTVV.

This sequence joins TRBV18 and TRBJ1-2; D is perhaps TRBD1 (6 bases). Per the germline V gene, CDR1 is KGHSH and CDR2 is LQKENI. The V end was cut by 3 bases, the J end by 4 bases, with 12 bases between. The CDR3 sequence is 14 residues long. The DNA of the CDR3 is TGTGCCAGCTCACCGAATTCAGGGGCCTATGGCTACACCTTC. Protein product: CASSPNSGAYGYTF.

This rearrangement joins TRBV30 to TRBJ2-1; tentative D call: TRBD1 (5 bases). Germline CDR1 is GTSNPN and CDR2 is SVGIG (reference sequence). The CDR3 runs to 12 residues. V lost 4 bases and J lost 7, with 11 bases in between. The CDR3 nucleotides read TGTGCCTGGAAGGACCCAGGGAATGAGCAGTTCTTC. Its protein is CAWKDPGNEQFF. The whole variable domain, filled in from reference TRBV30 and TRBJ2-1, reads SQTIHQWPATLVQPVGSPLSLECTVEGTSNPNLYWYRQAAGRGLQLLFYSVGIGQISSEVPQNLSASRPQDRQFILSSKKLLLSDSGFYLCAWKDPGNEQFFGPGTRLTVL.

V usage is TRBV5-1 and J usage is TRBJ2-3; D is tentatively TRBD1 or TRBD2 (5 bases each). CDR1 SGHRS and CDR2 YFSETQ come from the germline V gene. The CDR3 covers 15 residues. Trimming cost V 0 bases and J 10 bases, with 18 bases left between them. CDR3 bases: TGCGCCAGCAGCTTGGAGCCCGGAGAGGGGAAGGCGCAGTATTTT. Protein: CASSLEPGEGKAQYF.

This chain uses TRBV28 with TRBJ2-1, with D maybe TRBD2 (5 bases). The germline V gene has CDR1 MDHEN and CDR2 SYDVKM. With 10 bases removed from V and 2 bases from J, the gap between germline ends came to 6 bases. The CDR3 consists of 11 residues. The CDR3 DNA reads as TGTGCCACGGAGGCCTACAATGAGCAGTTCTTC. Translation gives CATEAYNEQFF.

The chain uses TRBV6-1 and TRBJ2-4; possible D gene TRBD1, 5 bases. The length of the CDR3 is 13 residues. Germline CDR1 and CDR2: MNHNS and SASEGT. V was trimmed by 6 bases and J by 5 bases, leaving 11 bases between them. Here the CDR3 DNA reads TGTGCCAGCAGCGCGATACAGGAAAACATTCAGTACTTC. Its protein product is CASSAIQENIQYF.

The V call is TRBV7-2, the J call TRBJ2-3, with TRBD2 matching 12 bases. Germline CDR1 SGHTA, CDR2 FQGNSA. Unmatched junction bases numbered 11, after V lost 1 base and J lost 3 bases. The CDR3 consists of 19 residues. In DNA, the CDR3 is TGTGCCAGCAGCTTAGATGGGAGGGGACTAGCGGGTGGGACAGATACGCAGTATTTT. Protein: CASSLDGRGLAGGTDTQYF.

The V gene is TRBV27, the J gene TRBJ1-2; D ambiguous. Germline CDR1 reads MNHEY; CDR2 reads SMNVEV (reference sequence). Deletions cut 5 bases from V and 4 bases from J, with 11 bases between. This CDR3 is built from 13 residues. The CDR3 DNA sequence: TGTGCCAGCAGTCCGACCGCGTCCTATGGCTACACCTTC. It codes for CASSPTASYGYTF.

The rearrangement links TRBV28 to TRBJ1-5; no definite D call. Germline V gives CDR1 MDHEN, CDR2 SYDVKM. V was pared by 1 base and J by 0 bases, with 7 bases between. This CDR3 has 15 amino acids. The CDR3 coding sequence is TGTGCCAGCAGTTTATTAACTTATAGCAATCAGCCCCAGCATTTT. It translates to CASSLLTYSNQPQHF.

The DNA of the CDR3 is TGTGCCAGCAGCTTAGGGGGACAGGACCCCGGGGAGCTGTTTTTT. It codes for CASSLGGQDPGELFF. J is TRBJ2-2 and V is TRBV7-6; 8 nucleotides line up with TRBD1. Unmatched junction bases numbered 4, after V lost 1 base and J lost 6 bases. In germline, CDR1 is SGHVS, CDR2 FNYEAQ. The CDR3 sequence is 15 residues long.

The count of this clone is one. V and J are TRBV28 and TRBJ2-7; D is possibly TRBD1 (6 bases). This CDR3 has 15 residues. The germline V and J ends were trimmed by 6 bases and 2 bases, with 17 bases remaining between them. CDR1 and CDR2 (germline): MDHEN, SYDVKM. The CDR3 protein is CASSPTGTPPYEQYF. CDR3 bases: TGTGCCAGCAGCCCCACAGGGACACCACCCTACGAGCAGTACTTC.